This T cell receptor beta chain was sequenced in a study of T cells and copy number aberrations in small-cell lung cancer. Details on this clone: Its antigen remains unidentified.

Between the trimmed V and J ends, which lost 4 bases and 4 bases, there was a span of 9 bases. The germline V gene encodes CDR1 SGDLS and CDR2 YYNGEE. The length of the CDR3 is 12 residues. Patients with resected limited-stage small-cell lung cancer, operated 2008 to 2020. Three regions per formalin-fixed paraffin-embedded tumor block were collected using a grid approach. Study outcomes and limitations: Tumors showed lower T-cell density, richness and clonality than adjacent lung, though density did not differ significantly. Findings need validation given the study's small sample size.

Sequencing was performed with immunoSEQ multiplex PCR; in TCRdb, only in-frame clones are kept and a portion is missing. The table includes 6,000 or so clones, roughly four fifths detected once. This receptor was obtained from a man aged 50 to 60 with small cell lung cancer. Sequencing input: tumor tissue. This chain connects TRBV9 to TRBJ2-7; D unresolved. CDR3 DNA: TGTGCCAGCAGCCCTGGGCCTTACGAGCAGTACTTC. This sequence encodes CASSPGPYEQYF.